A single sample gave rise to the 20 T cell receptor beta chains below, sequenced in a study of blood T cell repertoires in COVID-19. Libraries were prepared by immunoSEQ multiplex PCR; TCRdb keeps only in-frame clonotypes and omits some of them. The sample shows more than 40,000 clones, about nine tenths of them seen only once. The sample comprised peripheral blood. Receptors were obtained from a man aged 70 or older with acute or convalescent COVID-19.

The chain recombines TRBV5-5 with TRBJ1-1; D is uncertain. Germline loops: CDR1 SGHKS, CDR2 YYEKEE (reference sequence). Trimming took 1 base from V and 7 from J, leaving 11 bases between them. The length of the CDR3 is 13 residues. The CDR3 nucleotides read TGTGCCAGCAGCTTGCGTGGAGAGGTTGAAGCTTTCTTT. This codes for CASSLRGEVEAFF.

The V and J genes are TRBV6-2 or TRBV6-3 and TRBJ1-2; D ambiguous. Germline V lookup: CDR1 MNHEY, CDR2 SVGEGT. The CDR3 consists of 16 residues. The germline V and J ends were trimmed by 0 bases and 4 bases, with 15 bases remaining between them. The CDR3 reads CASSYSIIALSYGYTF. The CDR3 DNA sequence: TGTGCCAGCAGTTACTCGATCATTGCGTTGAGCTATGGCTACACCTTC.

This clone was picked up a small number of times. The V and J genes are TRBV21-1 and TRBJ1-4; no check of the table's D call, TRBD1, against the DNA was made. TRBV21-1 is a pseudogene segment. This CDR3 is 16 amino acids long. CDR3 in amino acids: CASSDSTTAFREKLFF. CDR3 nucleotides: TGTGCCAGCAGCGATTCGACGACAGCCTTCCGGGAAAAACTGTTTTTT.

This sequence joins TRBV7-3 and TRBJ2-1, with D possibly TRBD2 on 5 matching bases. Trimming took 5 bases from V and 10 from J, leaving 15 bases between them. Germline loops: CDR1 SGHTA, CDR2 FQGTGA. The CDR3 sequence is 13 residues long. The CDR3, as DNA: TGTGCCAGCAGCCCCCAGACATCGGGGGAGCAGTTCTTC. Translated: CASSPQTSGEQFF.

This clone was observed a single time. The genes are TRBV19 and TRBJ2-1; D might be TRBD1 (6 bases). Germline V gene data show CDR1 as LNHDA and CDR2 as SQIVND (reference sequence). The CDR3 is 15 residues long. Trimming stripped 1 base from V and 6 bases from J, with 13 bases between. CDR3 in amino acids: CASSIARGWLNEQFF. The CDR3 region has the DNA TGTGCCAGTAGTATAGCCAGGGGTTGGCTCAATGAGCAGTTCTTC.

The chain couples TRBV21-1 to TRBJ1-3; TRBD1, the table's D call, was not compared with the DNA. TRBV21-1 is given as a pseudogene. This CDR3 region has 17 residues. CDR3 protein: CASSTPGWIVSGNTIYF. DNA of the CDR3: TGTGCCAGCAGCACGCCAGGATGGATCGTCTCTGGAAACACCATATATTTT.

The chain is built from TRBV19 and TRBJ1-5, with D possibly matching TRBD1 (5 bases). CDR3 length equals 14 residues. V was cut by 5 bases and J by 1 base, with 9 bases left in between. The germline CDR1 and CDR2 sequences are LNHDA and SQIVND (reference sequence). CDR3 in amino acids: CASSGQTSNQPQHF. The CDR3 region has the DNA TGTGCCAGTAGTGGACAAACAAGCAATCAGCCCCAGCATTTT.

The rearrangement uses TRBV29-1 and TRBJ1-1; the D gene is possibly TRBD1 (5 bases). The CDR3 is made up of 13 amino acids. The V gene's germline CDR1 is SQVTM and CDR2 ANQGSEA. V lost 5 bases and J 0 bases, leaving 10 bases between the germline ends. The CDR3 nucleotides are TGCAGCGTTCCGACAGCAATGAACACTGAAGCTTTCTTT. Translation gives CSVPTAMNTEAFF.

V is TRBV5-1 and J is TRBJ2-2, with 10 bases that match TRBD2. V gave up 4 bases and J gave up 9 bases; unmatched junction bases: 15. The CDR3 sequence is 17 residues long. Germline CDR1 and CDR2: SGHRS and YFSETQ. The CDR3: CASSPDSSGGPRRELFF. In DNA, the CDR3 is TGCGCCAGCAGCCCCGATTCTAGCGGGGGACCCCGGAGGGAGCTGTTTTTT.

CDR3 nucleotide sequence: TGTGCCAGCAGCCCGGGACTAGCGGATTCTCGTTACGAGCAGTACTTC. Amino acids: CASSPGLADSRYEQYF. This chain links TRBV5-4 with TRBJ2-7, with 11 bases identical to TRBD2. V gave up 4 bases and J gave up 4 bases; unmatched junction bases: 10. Germline CDR1 is SGHNT and CDR2 is YYREEE (reference sequence). The CDR3 sequence is 16 residues long.

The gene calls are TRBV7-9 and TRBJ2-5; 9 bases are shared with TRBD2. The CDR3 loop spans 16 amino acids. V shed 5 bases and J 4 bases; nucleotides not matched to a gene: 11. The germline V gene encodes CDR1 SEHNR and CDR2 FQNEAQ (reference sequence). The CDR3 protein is CASSIYSGGFVETQYF. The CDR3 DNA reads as TGTGCCAGCAGCATTTATAGCGGGGGATTTGTAGAGACCCAGTACTTC.

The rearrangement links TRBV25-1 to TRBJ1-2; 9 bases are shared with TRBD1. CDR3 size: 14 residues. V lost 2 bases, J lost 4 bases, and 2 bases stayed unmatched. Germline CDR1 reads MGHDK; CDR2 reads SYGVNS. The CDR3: CASSETGGVYGYTF. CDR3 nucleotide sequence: TGTGCCAGCAGTGAAACAGGGGGCGTCTATGGCTACACCTTC.

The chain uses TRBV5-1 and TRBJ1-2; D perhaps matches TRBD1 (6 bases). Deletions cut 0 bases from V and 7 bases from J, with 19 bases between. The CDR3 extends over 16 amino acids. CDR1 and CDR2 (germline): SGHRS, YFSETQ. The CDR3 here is CASSLETLGARVGYTF. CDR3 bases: TGCGCCAGCAGCTTGGAGACGTTGGGGGCGCGGGTTGGCTACACCTTC.

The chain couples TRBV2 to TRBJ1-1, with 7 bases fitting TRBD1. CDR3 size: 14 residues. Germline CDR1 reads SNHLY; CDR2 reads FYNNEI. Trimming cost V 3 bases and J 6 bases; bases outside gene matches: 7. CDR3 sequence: CASSEYRGRAEAFF. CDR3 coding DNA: TGTGCCAGCAGTGAGTACAGGGGTAGAGCTGAAGCTTTCTTT.

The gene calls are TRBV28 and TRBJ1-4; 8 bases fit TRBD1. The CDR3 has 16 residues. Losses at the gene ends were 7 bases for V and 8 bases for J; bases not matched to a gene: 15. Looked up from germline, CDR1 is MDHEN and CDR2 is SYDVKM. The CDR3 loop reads CASNRMGRGRGEKLFF. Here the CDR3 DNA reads TGTGCCAGCAACCGAATGGGCAGGGGGCGCGGGGAAAAACTGTTTTTT.

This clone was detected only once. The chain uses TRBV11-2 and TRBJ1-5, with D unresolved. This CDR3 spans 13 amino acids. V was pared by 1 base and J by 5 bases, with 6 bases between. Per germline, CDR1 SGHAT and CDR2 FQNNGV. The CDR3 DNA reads TGTGCCAGCAGCTTAGTACGGGATCAGCCCCAGCATTTT. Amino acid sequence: CASSLVRDQPQHF.

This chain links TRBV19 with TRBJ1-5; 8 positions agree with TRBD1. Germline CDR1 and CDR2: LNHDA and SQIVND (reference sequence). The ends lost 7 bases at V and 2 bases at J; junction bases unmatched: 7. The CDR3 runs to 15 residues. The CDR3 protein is CASKLTGAGNQPQHF. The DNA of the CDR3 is TGTGCCAGTAAGTTGACAGGGGCGGGCAATCAGCCCCAGCATTTT.

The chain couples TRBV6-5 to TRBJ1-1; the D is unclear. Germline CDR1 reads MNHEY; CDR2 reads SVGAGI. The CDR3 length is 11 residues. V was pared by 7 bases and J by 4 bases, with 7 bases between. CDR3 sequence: CASTGPTEAFF. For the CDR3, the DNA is TGTGCCAGCACTGGGCCCACTGAAGCTTTCTTT.

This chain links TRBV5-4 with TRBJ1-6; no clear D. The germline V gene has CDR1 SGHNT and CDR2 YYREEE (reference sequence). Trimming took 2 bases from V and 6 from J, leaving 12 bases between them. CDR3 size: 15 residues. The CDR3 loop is CASSFYSTRNSPLHF. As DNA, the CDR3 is TGTGCCAGCAGCTTCTATAGTACTCGTAATTCACCCCTCCACTTT.

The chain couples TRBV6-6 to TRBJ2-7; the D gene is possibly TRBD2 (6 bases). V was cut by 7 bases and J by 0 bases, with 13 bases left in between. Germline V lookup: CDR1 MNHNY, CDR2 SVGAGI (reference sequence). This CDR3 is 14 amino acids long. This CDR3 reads CASIRLGGSYEQYF. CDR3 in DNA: TGTGCCAGCATTAGACTGGGGGGCTCCTACGAGCAGTACTTC.